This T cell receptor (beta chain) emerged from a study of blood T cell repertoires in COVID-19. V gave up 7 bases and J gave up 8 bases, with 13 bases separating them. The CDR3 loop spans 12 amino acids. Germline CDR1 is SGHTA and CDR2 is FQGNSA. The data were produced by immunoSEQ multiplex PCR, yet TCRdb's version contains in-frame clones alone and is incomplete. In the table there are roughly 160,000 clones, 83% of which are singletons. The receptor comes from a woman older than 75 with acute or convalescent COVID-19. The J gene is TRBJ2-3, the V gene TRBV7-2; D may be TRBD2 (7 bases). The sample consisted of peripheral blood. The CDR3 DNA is TGTGCCAGCATCTCGAGGGGGGGTACGCAGTATTTT. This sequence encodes CASISRGGTQYF.